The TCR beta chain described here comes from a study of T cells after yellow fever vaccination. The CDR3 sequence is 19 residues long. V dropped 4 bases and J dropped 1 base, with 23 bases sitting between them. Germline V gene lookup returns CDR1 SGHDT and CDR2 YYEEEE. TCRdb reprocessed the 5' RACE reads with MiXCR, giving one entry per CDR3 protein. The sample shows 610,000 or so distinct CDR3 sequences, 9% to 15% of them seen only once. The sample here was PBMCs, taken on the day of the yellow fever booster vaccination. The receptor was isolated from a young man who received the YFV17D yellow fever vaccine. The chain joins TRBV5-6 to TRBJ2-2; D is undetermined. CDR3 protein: CASSRLGWARTMNTGELFF. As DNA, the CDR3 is TGTGCCAGCAGCCGCTTGGGGTGGGCCAGGACGATGAACACCGGGGAGCTGTTTTTT.